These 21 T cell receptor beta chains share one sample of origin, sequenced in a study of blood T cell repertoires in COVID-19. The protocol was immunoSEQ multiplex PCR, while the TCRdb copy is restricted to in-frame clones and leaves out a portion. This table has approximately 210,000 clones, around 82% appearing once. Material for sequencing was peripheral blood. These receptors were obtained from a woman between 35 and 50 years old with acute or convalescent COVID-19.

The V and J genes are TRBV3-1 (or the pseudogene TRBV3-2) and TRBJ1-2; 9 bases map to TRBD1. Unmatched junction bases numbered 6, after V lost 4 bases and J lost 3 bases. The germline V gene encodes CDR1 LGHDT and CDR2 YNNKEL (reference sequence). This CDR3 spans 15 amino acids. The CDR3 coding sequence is TGTGCCAGCAGCCCACCGACAGGGGGATACTATGGCTACACCTTC. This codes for CASSPPTGGYYGYTF.

CDR3 loop: CASSARTVNYGYTF. DNA of the CDR3: TGTGCCAGCAGTGCCCGAACAGTAAACTATGGCTACACCTTC. The rearrangement links TRBV2 to TRBJ1-2; unclear D gene. Trimming pared 4 bases from V and 2 bases from J, leaving 11 bases between. Germline assignment: CDR1 SNHLY and CDR2 FYNNEI. The CDR3 has 14 residues.

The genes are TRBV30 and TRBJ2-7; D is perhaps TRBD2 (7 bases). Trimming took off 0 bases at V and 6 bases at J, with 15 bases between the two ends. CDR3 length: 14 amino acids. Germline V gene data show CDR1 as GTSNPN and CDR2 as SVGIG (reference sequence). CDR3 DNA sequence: TGTGCCTGGAGTGTCCGCAGGGGAGGGAGCGAGCAGTACTTC. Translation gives CAWSVRRGGSEQYF.

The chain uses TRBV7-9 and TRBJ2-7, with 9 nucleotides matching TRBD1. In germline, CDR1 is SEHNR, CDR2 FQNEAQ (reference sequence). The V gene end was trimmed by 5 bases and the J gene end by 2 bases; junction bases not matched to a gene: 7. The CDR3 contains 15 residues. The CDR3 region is CASSTSGTGTYEQYF. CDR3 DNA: TGTGCCAGCAGCACGTCCGGGACAGGGACCTACGAGCAGTACTTC.

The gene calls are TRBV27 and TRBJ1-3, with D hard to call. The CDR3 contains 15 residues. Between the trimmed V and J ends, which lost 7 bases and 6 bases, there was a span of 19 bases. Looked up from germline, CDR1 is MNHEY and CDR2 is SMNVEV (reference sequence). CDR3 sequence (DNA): TGTGCCAGCACGGGTTTGGGAGCCTTTGAAAACACCATATATTTT. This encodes CASTGLGAFENTIYF.

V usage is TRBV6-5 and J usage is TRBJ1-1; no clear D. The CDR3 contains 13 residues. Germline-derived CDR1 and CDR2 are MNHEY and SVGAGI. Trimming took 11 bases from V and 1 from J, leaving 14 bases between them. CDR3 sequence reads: CASKRAENTEAFF. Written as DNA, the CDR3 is TGTGCCTCCAAGAGGGCAGAGAACACTGAAGCTTTCTTT.

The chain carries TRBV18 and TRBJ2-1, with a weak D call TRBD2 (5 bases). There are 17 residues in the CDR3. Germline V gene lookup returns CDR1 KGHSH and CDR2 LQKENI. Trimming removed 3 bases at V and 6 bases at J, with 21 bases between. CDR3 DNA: TGTGCCAGCTCACCCGGGCTAGCCAAGAGATGGAGCAATGAGCAGTTCTTC. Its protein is CASSPGLAKRWSNEQFF.

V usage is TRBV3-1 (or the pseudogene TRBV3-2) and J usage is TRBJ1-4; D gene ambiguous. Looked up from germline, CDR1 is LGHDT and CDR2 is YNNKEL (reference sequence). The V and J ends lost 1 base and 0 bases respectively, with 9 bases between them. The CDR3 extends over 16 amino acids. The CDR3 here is CASSQGLFATNEKLFF. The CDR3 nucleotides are TGTGCCAGCAGCCAAGGGCTTTTTGCAACTAATGAAAAACTGTTTTTT.

CDR3 coding DNA: TGTGCCACCAGTGATCAGTTCGGACAGGAAGCTTTCTTT. Translated, it gives CATSDQFGQEAFF. The chain uses TRBV24-1 and TRBJ1-1; D is perhaps TRBD1 (6 bases). Germline V gene lookup returns CDR1 KGHDR and CDR2 SFDVKD. The CDR3 runs 13 residues. V lost 3 bases and J 8 bases, leaving 12 bases between the germline ends.

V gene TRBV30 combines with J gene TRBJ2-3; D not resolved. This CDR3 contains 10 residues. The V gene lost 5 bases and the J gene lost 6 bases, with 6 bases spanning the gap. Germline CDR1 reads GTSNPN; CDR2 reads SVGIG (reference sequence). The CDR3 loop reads CAWLSDTQYF. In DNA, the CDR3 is TGTGCCTGGTTATCCGATACGCAGTATTTT.

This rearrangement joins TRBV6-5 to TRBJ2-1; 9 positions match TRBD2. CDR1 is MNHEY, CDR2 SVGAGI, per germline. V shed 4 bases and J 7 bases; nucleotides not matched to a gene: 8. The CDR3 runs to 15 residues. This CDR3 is CASSLYSGGKNEQFF. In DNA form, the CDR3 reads TGTGCCAGCAGTTTGTACAGCGGGGGGAAGAATGAGCAGTTCTTC.

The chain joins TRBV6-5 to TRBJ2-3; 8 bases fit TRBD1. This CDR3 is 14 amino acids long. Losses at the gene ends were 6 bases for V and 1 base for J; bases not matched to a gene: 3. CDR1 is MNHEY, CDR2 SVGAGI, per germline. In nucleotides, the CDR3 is TGTGCCAGCAGCGAGGACAGGGGCACAGATACGCAGTATTTT. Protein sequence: CASSEDRGTDTQYF.

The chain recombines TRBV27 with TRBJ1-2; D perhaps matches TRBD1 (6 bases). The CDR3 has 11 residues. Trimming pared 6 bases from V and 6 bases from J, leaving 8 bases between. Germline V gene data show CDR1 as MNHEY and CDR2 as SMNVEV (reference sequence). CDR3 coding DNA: TGTGCCAGCAGCGGGGGGCATGGCTACACCTTC. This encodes CASSGGHGYTF.

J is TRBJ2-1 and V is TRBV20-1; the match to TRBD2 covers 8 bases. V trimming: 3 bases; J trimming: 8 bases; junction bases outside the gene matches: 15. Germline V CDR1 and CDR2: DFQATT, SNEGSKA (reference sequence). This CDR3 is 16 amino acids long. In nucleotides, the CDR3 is TGCAGTGCTAGTAGGTGGGGTTCGAGCGGGAGTGATGAGCAGTTCTTC. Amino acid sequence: CSASRWGSSGSDEQFF.

CDR3 nucleotide sequence: TGTGCCAGCAGCACCCGACAGGGATTAAACGAGTCACCCCTCCACTTT. It codes for CASSTRQGLNESPLHF. This chain uses TRBV7-9 with TRBJ1-6, with 7 bases aligning to TRBD1. CDR1 SEHNR and CDR2 FQNEAQ come from the germline V gene (reference sequence). The ends lost 5 bases at V and 10 bases at J; junction bases unmatched: 14. The length of the CDR3 is 16 residues.

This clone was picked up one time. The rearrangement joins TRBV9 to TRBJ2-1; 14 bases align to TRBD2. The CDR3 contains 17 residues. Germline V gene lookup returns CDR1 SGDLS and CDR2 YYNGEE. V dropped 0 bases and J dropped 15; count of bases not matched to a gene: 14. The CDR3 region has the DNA TGTGCCAGCAGCGTAGACCCCCTCCGACTAGCGGGGGGGCCCCGGTTCTTC. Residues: CASSVDPLRLAGGPRFF. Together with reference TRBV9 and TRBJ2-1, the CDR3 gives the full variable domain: DSGVTQTPKHLITATGQRVTLRCSPRSGDLSVYWYQQSLDQGLQFLIQYYNGEERAKGNILERFSAQQFPDLHSELNLSSLELGDSALYFCASSVDPLRLAGGPRFFGPGTRLTVL.

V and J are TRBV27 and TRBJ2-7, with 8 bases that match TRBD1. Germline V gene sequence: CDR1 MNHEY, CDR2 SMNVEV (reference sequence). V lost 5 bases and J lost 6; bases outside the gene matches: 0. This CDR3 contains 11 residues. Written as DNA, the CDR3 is TGTGCCAGCAGTACAGGGGGCGAGCAGTACTTC. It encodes CASSTGGEQYF.

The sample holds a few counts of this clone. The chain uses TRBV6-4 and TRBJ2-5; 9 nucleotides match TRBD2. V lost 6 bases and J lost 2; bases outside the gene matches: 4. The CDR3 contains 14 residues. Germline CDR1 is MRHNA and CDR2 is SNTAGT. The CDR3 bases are TGTGCCAGCAGCCAGACTAGCGGACAAGAGACCCAGTACTTC. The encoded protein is CASSQTSGQETQYF.

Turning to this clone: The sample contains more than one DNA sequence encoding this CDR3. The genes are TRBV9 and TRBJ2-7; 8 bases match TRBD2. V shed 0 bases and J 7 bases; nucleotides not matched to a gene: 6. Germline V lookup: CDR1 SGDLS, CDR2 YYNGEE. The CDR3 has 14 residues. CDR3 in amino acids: CASSVGAGAGEQYF. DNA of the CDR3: TGTGCCAGCAGCGTAGGAGCGGGGGCGGGGGAGCAGTACTTC.

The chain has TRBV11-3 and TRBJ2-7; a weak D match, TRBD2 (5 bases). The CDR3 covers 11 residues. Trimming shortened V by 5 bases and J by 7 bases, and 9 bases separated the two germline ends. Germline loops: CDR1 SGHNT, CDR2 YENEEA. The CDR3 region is CASSDYLEQYF. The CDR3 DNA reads TGTGCCAGCAGCGACTACTTGGAGCAGTACTTC.

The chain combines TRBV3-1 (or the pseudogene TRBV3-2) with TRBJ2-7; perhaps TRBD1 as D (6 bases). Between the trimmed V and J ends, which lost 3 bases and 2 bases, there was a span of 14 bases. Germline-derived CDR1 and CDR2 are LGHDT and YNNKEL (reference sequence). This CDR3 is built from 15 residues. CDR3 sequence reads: CASSHRDTGAYEQYF. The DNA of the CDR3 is TGTGCCAGCAGCCATAGGGACACCGGAGCCTACGAGCAGTACTTC.